This TCR beta chain was obtained from a study of blood T cell repertoires in COVID-19. Study-level information: The study drew acute and convalescent COVID-19 samples from the United States, Italy and Spain. PBMCs, B-cell-depleted T cells, or T cells were the source of the cDNA or gDNA that made up the material.

J was trimmed by 9 bases and V by 7 bases; bases with no gene match: 7. The CDR3 contains 14 residues. CDR1 is SQVTM, CDR2 ANQGSEA, per germline. Original handling: Estimates of nucleated cell counts were drawn from the amplification of reference gene primers. The data were produced by immunoSEQ multiplex PCR, yet TCRdb's version contains in-frame clones alone and is incomplete. V and J calls and clone size are those listed in that table; D and trimming were worked out from the DNA. The sample lists 140,000 or so clones, approximately 85% occurring once. The chain links TRBV29-1 to TRBJ2-1, with TRBD2 matching 15 bases. The TCR originated in a woman of 80 years or more with acute or convalescent COVID-19. Sequenced: peripheral blood. The CDR3 nucleotides are TGCAGCGAAGGACTAGCGGGGGGGCAGAGTGAGCAGTTCTTC. Translating gives CSEGLAGGQSEQFF.